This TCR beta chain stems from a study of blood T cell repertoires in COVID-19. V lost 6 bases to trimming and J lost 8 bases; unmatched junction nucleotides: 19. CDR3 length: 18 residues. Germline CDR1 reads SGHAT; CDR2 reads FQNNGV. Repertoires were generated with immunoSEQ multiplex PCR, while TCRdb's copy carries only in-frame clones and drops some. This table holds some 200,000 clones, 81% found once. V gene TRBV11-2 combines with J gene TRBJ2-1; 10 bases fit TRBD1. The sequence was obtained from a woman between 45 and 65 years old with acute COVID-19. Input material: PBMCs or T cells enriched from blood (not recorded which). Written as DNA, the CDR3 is TGTGCCAGCAGTACCGACAGGGGGCTATTCTCCGGGGTGGATGAGCAGTTCTTC. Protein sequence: CASSTDRGLFSGVDEQFF.